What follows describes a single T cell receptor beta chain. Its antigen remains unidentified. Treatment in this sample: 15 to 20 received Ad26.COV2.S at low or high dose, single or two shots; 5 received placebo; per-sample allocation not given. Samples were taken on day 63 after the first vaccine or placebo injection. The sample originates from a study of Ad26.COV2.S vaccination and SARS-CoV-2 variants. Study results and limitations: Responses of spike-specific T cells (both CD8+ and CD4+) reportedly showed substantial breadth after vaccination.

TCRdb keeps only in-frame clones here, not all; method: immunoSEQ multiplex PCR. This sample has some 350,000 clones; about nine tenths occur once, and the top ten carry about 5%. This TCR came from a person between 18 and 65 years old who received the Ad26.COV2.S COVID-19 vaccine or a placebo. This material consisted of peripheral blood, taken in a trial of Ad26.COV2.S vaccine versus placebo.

The CDR3 DNA is TGTGCCAGCGGGGCTCGGGGGGGGTTTATAAGCTATGGCTACACCTTC. It translates to CASGARGGFISYGYTF. This chain joins TRBV27 and TRBJ1-2; possible D gene TRBD1, 5 bases. In germline, CDR1 is MNHEY, CDR2 SMNVEV (reference sequence). V was pared by 8 bases and J by 4 bases, with 23 bases between. The CDR3 has 16 residues.